Following are 4 T cell receptor beta chains from one sample sequenced in a study of blood T cell repertoires in COVID-19. Data came from immunoSEQ multiplex PCR; TCRdb stores just in-frame clones and leaves some out. This table holds about 150,000 clones, approximately 80% found once. Sequencing was done on a sample of peripheral blood. Receptors originate from a woman between 45 and 60 years old with acute or convalescent COVID-19.

Here the CDR3 reads CASSFTDSDVPYEQYF. For the CDR3, the DNA is TGTGCCAGCAGCTTTACCGACAGCGACGTCCCCTACGAGCAGTACTTC. The V and J genes are TRBV7-2 and TRBJ2-7; weak D call: TRBD1 (5 bases). Germline assignment: CDR1 SGHTA and CDR2 FQGNSA. V gave up 3 bases and J gave up 2 bases, with 17 bases separating them. The CDR3 length is 16 residues. Based on the CDR3 plus reference TRBV7-2 and TRBJ2-7, the full variable domain is GAGVSQSPSNKVTEKGKDVELRCDPISGHTALYWYRQSLGQGLEFLIYFQGNSAPDKSGLPSDRFSAERTGGSVSTLTIQRTQQEDSAVYLCASSFTDSDVPYEQYFGPGTRLTVT.

The genes are TRBV6-5 and TRBJ1-2; D call uncertain. The CDR3 is made up of 13 amino acids. Germline V gene lookup returns CDR1 MNHEY and CDR2 SVGAGI. The V and J ends lost 6 bases and 0 bases respectively, with 8 bases between them. The CDR3 DNA reads TGTGCCAGCAGCCCGAGGGCTAACTATGGCTACACCTTC. Translation gives CASSPRANYGYTF.

This rearrangement joins TRBV10-3 to TRBJ2-2; the match to TRBD2 covers 9 bases. V was clipped by 4 bases and J by 3 bases; unmatched bases: 6. This CDR3 region has 16 residues. CDR1 is ENHRY and CDR2 is SYGVKD in the germline V gene. CDR3 in DNA: TGTGCCATCAGTGTCCGTGCGGGGGGGGACACCGGGGAGCTGTTTTTT. It specifies CAISVRAGGDTGELFF.

The V call is TRBV5-1, the J call TRBJ1-1; a possible D gene is TRBD1 (5 bases). CDR1 and CDR2 (germline): SGHRS, YFSETQ. The CDR3 length is 15 residues. The germline V and J ends were trimmed by 0 bases and 4 bases, with 13 bases remaining between them. CDR3: CASSLEAGSTTEAFF. As DNA, the CDR3 is TGCGCCAGCAGCTTGGAAGCAGGGTCCACCACTGAAGCTTTCTTT.